The 18 T cell receptor beta chains given below trace back to one sample, sequenced in a study of cytomegalovirus exposure and HLA in healthy donors. Primers: 60 Vbeta forward and 13 Jbeta reverse. Profiling relied on immunoSEQ multiplex PCR, and the TCRdb table lists in-frame clones only, not all of them. The profile shows roughly 200,000 clones, around 75% of them singletons. The source material was PBMCs. Every receptor here comes from a male donor in good health and CMV-seronegative.

This chain connects TRBV9 to TRBJ2-1, with a possible D match to TRBD1 (5 bases). The V end lost 0 bases, the J end lost 0 bases, and 7 bases lay between the germline ends. This CDR3 has 15 residues. The germline V gene encodes CDR1 SGDLS and CDR2 YYNGEE. CDR3 residues: CASSVARASYNEQFF. The CDR3 DNA is TGTGCCAGCAGCGTAGCCAGGGCCTCCTACAATGAGCAGTTCTTC. Full variable domain (remainder filled in from reference TRBV9 and TRBJ2-1): DSGVTQTPKHLITATGQRVTLRCSPRSGDLSVYWYQQSLDQGLQFLIQYYNGEERAKGNILERFSAQQFPDLHSELNLSSLELGDSALYFCASSVARASYNEQFFGPGTRLTVL.

The chain combines TRBV6-6 with TRBJ1-1; perhaps TRBD1 as D (5 bases). With 7 bases removed from V and 3 bases from J, the gap between germline ends came to 15 bases. CDR3 length: 14 amino acids. From germline, CDR1 is MNHNY and CDR2 SVGAGI (reference sequence). CDR3 in amino acids: CASTFERGDTEAFF. The CDR3 nucleotides are TGTGCCAGCACCTTTGAACGGGGGGACACTGAAGCTTTCTTT.

The chain links TRBV20-1 to TRBJ2-5; 9 bases map to TRBD2. The assigned J gene may be wrong: the sequence end matches TRBJ2-7 better. Germline lookup yields CDR1 DFQATT and CDR2 SNEGSKA (reference sequence). This CDR3 spans 11 amino acids. The DNA of the CDR3 is TGCAGTGGCGGGAGGGGCTACGAGCAGTACTTC. It specifies CSGGRGYEQYF.

The V and J genes are TRBV10-3 and TRBJ1-1; D remains ambiguous. CDR3 length equals 15 residues. Trimming pared 1 base from V and 3 bases from J, leaving 12 bases between. Germline V gives CDR1 ENHRY, CDR2 SYGVKD. As DNA, the CDR3 is TGTGCCATCAGTGAGTTTCCGTGGCGGGACACTGAAGCTTTCTTT. Translated: CAISEFPWRDTEAFF.

The chain combines TRBV4-3 with TRBJ1-1; 10 nucleotides line up with TRBD1. V gave up 4 bases and J gave up 0 bases; unmatched junction bases: 5. From germline, CDR1 is LGHNA and CDR2 YSLEER. This CDR3 region has 16 residues. CDR3 in DNA: TGCGCCAGCAGCCGCGGACAGGGGGGCATGAACACTGAAGCTTTCTTT. Its protein product is CASSRGQGGMNTEAFF.

The J gene is TRBJ1-2, the V gene TRBV28, with TRBD1 identical over 9 bases. The CDR3 is 14 amino acids. From germline, CDR1 is MDHEN and CDR2 SYDVKM. The V gene end was trimmed by 5 bases and the J gene end by 7 bases; junction bases not matched to a gene: 8. The CDR3 protein is CASSIGTGKGGYTF. In DNA form, the CDR3 reads TGTGCCAGCAGTATAGGGACAGGGAAAGGTGGCTACACCTTC.

This clone was seen only a few times. The same CDR3 also results from other DNA sequences found in this sample. The J gene is TRBJ1-5, the V gene TRBV28, with a weak D call TRBD1 (5 bases). V gave up 1 base and J gave up 0 bases, with 7 bases separating them. CDR1 and CDR2 (germline): MDHEN, SYDVKM. This CDR3 comprises 15 residues. The CDR3 DNA is TGTGCCAGCAGTTTATTGGGGGGTAGCAATCAGCCCCAGCATTTT. It yields the protein CASSLLGGSNQPQHF. The variable domain in full, completed from reference TRBV28 and TRBJ1-5, reads DVKVTQSSRYLVKRTGEKVFLECVQDMDHENMFWYRQDPGLGLRLIYFSYDVKMKEKGDIPEGYSVSREKKERFSLILESASTNQTSMYLCASSLLGGSNQPQHFGDGTRLSIL.

The chain has TRBV6-1 and TRBJ2-7; no clear D gene. Germline loops: CDR1 MNHNS, CDR2 SASEGT. The CDR3 runs to 15 residues. Deletions cut 5 bases from V and 0 bases from J, with 14 bases between. The CDR3 spells CASSSPHSSSYEQYF. For the CDR3, the DNA is TGTGCCAGCAGTTCCCCCCATTCTAGCTCCTACGAGCAGTACTTC.

This CDR3 is CAWTDSYEQYF. CDR3 DNA sequence: TGTGCCTGGACAGATTCCTACGAGCAGTACTTC. This rearrangement joins TRBV30 to TRBJ2-7; D is uncertain. V lost 4 bases, J lost 1 base, and 5 bases lay in between. This CDR3 spans 11 amino acids. Germline V gene lookup returns CDR1 GTSNPN and CDR2 SVGIG (reference sequence).

The CDR3 here is CSGGNGYTF. The CDR3 DNA is TGCAGTGGAGGGAATGGCTACACCTTC. The chain is built from TRBV20-1 and TRBJ1-2, with no clear D. V shed 7 bases and J shed 6 bases, with 6 bases lying between them. Germline V gene lookup returns CDR1 DFQATT and CDR2 SNEGSKA (reference sequence). The CDR3 totals 9 residues.

J is TRBJ1-2 and V is TRBV6-5; TRBD1 might be the D (6 bases). Per germline, CDR1 MNHEY and CDR2 SVGAGI. V lost 2 bases and J 0 bases, leaving 13 bases between the germline ends. CDR3 length equals 16 residues. CDR3: CASSYRKGQSNYGYTF. CDR3 nucleotides: TGTGCCAGCAGTTACCGCAAGGGACAATCTAACTATGGCTACACCTTC.

CDR3 coding DNA: TGCGCCAGCAGCCAGACCGGGACAGGGGGCGTCGGCTATGGCTACACCTTC. The encoded protein is CASSQTGTGGVGYGYTF. J is TRBJ1-2 and V is TRBV4-3, with 12 bases lining up with TRBD1. Per germline, CDR1 LGHNA and CDR2 YSLEER. The CDR3 length is 17 residues. Trimming removed 3 bases from V and 4 bases from J; junction bases left unmatched: 9.

The chain links TRBV13 to TRBJ1-3; 8 nucleotides align to TRBD1. CDR1 is PRHDT, CDR2 FYEKMQ, per germline (reference sequence). V was clipped by 6 bases and J by 2 bases; unmatched bases: 3. The CDR3 runs to 14 residues. In DNA form, the CDR3 reads TGTGCCAGCAGTGGACAGGGACCTGGAAACACCATATATTTT. It is translated as CASSGQGPGNTIYF.

V is TRBV6-1 and J is TRBJ1-6, with TRBD1 matching over 8 bases. Germline assignment: CDR1 MNHNS and CDR2 SASEGT. Losses at the gene ends were 3 bases for V and 9 bases for J; bases not matched to a gene: 7. The CDR3 runs to 15 residues. The CDR3 spells CASSDDRGVTSPLHF. The DNA for the CDR3 is TGTGCCAGCAGTGATGACAGGGGAGTGACTTCACCCCTCCACTTT.

This chain connects TRBV6-4 to TRBJ2-1; possible D gene TRBD2, 5 bases. The V and J ends lost 2 bases and 4 bases respectively, with 9 bases between them. The length of the CDR3 is 14 residues. Germline assignment: CDR1 MRHNA and CDR2 SNTAGT. The CDR3 is CASSDEGEYNEQFF. CDR3 sequence (DNA): TGTGCCAGCAGTGACGAGGGAGAGTACAATGAGCAGTTCTTC.

The V call is TRBV5-1, the J call TRBJ2-3, with D unresolved. Trimming took 0 bases from V and 3 from J, leaving 8 bases between them. Germline V gene lookup returns CDR1 SGHRS and CDR2 YFSETQ. The CDR3 has 14 amino acids. The CDR3 DNA reads TGCGCCAGCAGCTTGGGCTTAGAGACAGATACGCAGTATTTT. It yields the protein CASSLGLETDTQYF.

V is TRBV19 and J is TRBJ1-5; possibly TRBD1 for D (6 bases). The CDR3 sequence is 18 residues long. Trimming took 3 bases from V and 0 from J, leaving 18 bases between them. Germline CDR1 reads LNHDA; CDR2 reads SQIVND (reference sequence). The CDR3 region has the DNA TGTGCCAGTAGTATCCCCTCAGGGGAAGGGGGTAGCAATCAGCCCCAGCATTTT. It yields the protein CASSIPSGEGGSNQPQHF.

J is TRBJ1-5 and V is TRBV6-6; perhaps TRBD1 as D (6 bases). Trimming took 2 bases from V and 6 from J, leaving 17 bases between them. The V gene's germline CDR1 is MNHNY and CDR2 SVGAGI (reference sequence). The CDR3 has 16 amino acids. Here the CDR3 DNA reads TGTGCCAGCAGTTACAAACCGGGACAAAGCGGTCAGCCCCAGCATTTT. This gives the protein CASSYKPGQSGQPQHF.